One T cell receptor (beta chain) is described in this entry. The antigen is unknown. Expressed TCRB transcripts were sequenced, since all the RNA that had been isolated was reverse transcribed. The protocol was immunoSEQ multiplex PCR, while the TCRdb copy is restricted to in-frame clones and leaves out a portion. The data show around 180,000 clones, approximately 13% seen once. The sample is drawn from a study of beta chain features in type 1 diabetes. General study findings and limits: For Type 1 diabetes patients, all four CD4+ subsets carried TCRB CDR3s that were moderately but significantly shorter.

The V gene lost 6 bases and the J gene lost 0 bases, with 9 bases spanning the gap. This CDR3 has 14 residues. Germline loops: CDR1 SGHRS, CDR2 YFSETQ. The chain recombines TRBV5-1 with TRBJ1-4; no definite D call. The sequenced sample was central memory CD4+ T cells from blood. The origin of this receptor is a woman aged 18-30 years in good health. CDR3 residues: CASTASSTNEKLFF. CDR3 nucleotide sequence: TGCGCCAGCACCGCGAGTTCAACTAATGAAAAACTGTTTTTT.